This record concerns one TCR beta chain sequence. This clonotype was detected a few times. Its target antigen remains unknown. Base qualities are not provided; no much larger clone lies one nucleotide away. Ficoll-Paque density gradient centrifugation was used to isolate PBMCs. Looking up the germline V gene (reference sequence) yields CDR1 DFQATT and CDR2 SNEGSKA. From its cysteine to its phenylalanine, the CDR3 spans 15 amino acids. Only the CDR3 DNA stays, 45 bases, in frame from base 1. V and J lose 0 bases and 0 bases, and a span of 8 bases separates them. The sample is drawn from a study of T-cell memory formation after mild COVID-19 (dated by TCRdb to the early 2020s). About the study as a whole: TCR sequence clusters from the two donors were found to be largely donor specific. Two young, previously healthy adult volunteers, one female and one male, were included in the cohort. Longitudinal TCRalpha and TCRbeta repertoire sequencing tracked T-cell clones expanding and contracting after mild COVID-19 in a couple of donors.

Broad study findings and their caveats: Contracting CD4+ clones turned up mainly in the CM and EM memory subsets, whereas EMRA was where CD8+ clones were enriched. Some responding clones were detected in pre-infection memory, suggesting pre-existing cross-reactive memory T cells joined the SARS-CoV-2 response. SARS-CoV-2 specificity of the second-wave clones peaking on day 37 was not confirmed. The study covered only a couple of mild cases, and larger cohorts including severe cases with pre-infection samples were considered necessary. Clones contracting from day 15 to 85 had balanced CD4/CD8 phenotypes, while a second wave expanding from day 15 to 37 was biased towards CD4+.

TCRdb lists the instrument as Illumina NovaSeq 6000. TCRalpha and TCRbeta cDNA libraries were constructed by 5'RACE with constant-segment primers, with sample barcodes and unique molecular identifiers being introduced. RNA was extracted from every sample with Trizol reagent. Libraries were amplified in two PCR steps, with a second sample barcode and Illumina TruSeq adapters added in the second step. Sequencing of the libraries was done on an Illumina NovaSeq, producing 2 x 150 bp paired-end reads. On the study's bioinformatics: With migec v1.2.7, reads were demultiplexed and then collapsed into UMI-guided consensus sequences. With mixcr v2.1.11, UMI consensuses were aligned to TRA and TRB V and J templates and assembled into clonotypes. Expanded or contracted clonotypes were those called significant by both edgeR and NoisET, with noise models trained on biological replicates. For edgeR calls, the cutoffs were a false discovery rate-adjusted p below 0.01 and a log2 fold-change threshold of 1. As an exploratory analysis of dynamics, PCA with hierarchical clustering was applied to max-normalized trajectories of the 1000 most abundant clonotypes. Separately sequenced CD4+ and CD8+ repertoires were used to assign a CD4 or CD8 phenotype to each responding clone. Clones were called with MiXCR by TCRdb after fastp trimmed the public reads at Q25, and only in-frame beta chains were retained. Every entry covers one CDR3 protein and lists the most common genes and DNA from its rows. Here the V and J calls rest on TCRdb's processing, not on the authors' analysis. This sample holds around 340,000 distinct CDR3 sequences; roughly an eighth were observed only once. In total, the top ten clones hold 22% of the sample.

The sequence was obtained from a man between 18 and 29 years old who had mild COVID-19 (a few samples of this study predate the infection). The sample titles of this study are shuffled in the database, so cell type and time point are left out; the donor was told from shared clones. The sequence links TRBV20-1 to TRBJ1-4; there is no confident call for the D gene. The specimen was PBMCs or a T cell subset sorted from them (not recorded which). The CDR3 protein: CSARDPGATNEKLFF. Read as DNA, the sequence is TGCAGTGCTAGAGACCCAGGCGCAACTAATGAAAAACTGTTTTTT.